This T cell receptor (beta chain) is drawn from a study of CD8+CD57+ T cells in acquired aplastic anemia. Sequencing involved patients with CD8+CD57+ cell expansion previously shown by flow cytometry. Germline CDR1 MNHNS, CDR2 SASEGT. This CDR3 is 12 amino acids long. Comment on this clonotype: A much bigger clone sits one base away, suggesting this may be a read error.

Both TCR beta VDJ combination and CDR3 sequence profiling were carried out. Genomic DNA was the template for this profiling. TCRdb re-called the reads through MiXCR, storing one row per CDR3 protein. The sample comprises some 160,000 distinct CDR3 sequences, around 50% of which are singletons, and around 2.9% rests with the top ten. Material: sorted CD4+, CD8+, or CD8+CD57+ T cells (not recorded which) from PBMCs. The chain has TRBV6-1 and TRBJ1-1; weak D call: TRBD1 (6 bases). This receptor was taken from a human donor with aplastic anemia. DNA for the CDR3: TGTGCCAGCAGTGCGACGGCGGGGGCCGGGTACTTT. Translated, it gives CASSATAGAGYF.